A selection of T cell receptor beta chains follows, all from one sample in a study of cytomegalovirus exposure and HLA in healthy donors. The protocol was immunoSEQ multiplex PCR, while the TCRdb copy is restricted to in-frame clones and leaves out a portion. The data contain some 130,000 clones, roughly 78% of them singletons. The sequenced material came from PBMCs. The origin of the receptors is a man between 35 and 55 years old in good health and CMV-seropositive. The CDR3 runs from the conserved cysteine through the conserved F or W. The D gene is left open where the match is weak. Rows may omit the clone size; those that give it use once, few, many or a size class.

clone_size j_call v_call d_call cdr3_aa cdr3_nt
- TRBJ1-1 TRBV5-1 - CASSLKPGATEAFF TGCGCCAGCAGCTTGAAACCTGGGGCCACTGAAGCTTTCTTT
once TRBJ1-6 TRBV25-1 - CASRQNKNNSPLHF TGTGCCTCACGACAGAATAAAAATAATTCACCCCTCCACTTT
- TRBJ2-7 TRBV7-2 TRBD2 CASSLATTSGYDEQYF TGTGCCAGCAGCTTAGCCACAACTAGCGGGTACGACGAGCAGTACTTC
- TRBJ1-5 TRBV2 TRBD1 CASSEGTGGFQPQHF TGTGCCAGCAGTGAAGGGACAGGGGGCTTTCAGCCCCAGCATTTT
- TRBJ2-5 TRBV7-9 - CASRLSEETQYF TGTGCCAGCAGACTTAGCGAAGAGACCCAGTACTTC
- TRBJ2-7 TRBV7-2 TRBD1 CASSSGTGYYEQYF TGTGCCAGCAGTTCCGGGACAGGGTACTACGAGCAGTACTTC
- TRBJ1-1 TRBV7-6 TRBD1 CASSFGTGDGAFF TGTGCCAGCAGCTTCGGTACAGGGGACGGCGCTTTCTTT
- TRBJ2-2 TRBV11-2 - CASTQGLNTGELFF TGTGCCAGCACCCAGGGGCTCAACACCGGGGAGCTGTTTTTT
- TRBJ1-6 TRBV30 TRBD1 CAWSGGQGSPLHF TGTGCCTGGAGTGGGGGACAGGGCTCACCCCTCCACTTT
- TRBJ1-4 TRBV7-2 - CASSYDRTNEKLFF TGTGCCAGCAGCTATGACAGGACTAATGAAAAACTGTTTTTT
- TRBJ2-1 TRBV27 TRBD1 CASSLVPPDRAYEQFF TGTGCCAGCAGTTTAGTCCCTCCTGACAGGGCATATGAGCAGTTCTTC
- TRBJ1-5 TRBV27 - CASSRTGGSQPQHF TGTGCCAGCAGCCGAACGGGAGGCAGTCAGCCCCAGCATTTT
- TRBJ2-7 TRBV19 TRBD2 CASGGGTYEQYF TGTGCCAGTGGGGGGGGTACCTACGAGCAGTACTTC
once TRBJ1-4 TRBV7-8 - CASSLHRTEKLFF TGTGCCAGCAGCTTACACAGGACTGAAAAACTGTTTTTT
- TRBJ1-1 TRBV7-6 - CASSLGQLNTEAFF TGTGCCAGCAGCTTAGGGCAGTTGAACACTGAAGCTTTCTTT
few TRBJ2-7 TRBV12-5 - CASGLQDHFYEQYF TGTGCTAGTGGTTTGCAGGATCATTTCTACGAGCAGTACTTC
- TRBJ2-3 TRBV5-8 TRBD2 CASSPRLAGSTDTQYF TGTGCCAGCAGCCCAAGACTAGCGGGTAGCACAGATACGCAGTATTTT
- TRBJ2-7 TRBV5-6 - CASSFISEQYF TGTGCCAGCAGCTTTATTTCCGAGCAGTACTTC
- TRBJ2-7 TRBV4-1 TRBD1 CASSQVDRGREQYF TGCGCCAGCAGCCAAGTCGACAGGGGGCGCGAGCAGTACTTC
- TRBJ1-5 TRBV19 TRBD1 CASSLQTGTAKQPQHF TGTGCCAGTAGTCTTCAGACCGGGACAGCTAAGCAGCCCCAGCATTTT
few TRBJ2-3 TRBV29-1 - CSVGIAGTDTQYF TGCAGCGTCGGGATAGCCGGCACAGATACGCAGTATTTT
once TRBJ2-1 TRBV19 TRBD1 CASSTQGAGNEQFF TGTGCCAGTAGTACCCAGGGGGCAGGGAATGAGCAGTTCTTC
- TRBJ2-7 TRBV18 - CASSSTDRYEQYF TGTGCCAGCTCGTCCACAGACAGGTACGAGCAGTACTTC
- TRBJ1-2 TRBV5-4 TRBD1 CASRDRGVSDGYTF TGTGCCAGCAGGGACAGGGGCGTCTCCGATGGCTACACCTTC
few TRBJ2-5 TRBV30 TRBD2 CAWSRLAGVETQYF TGTGCCTGGAGCCGACTAGCGGGAGTAGAGACCCAGTACTTC
- TRBJ2-2 TRBV10-3 - CASGQNTGELFF TGTGCCTCTGGACAGAACACCGGGGAGCTGTTTTTT
- TRBJ2-5 TRBV29-1 - CSVEEAGGQETQYF TGCAGCGTTGAAGAGGCCGGGGGACAAGAGACCCAGTACTTC
- TRBJ2-5 TRBV29-1 TRBD1 CSTLGQGAQETQYF TGCAGCACCCTTGGCCAGGGGGCTCAAGAGACCCAGTACTTC
- TRBJ2-3 TRBV11-2 - CASSLFQVWTDTQYF TGTGCCAGCAGCTTATTCCAGGTTTGGACAGATACGCAGTATTTT
few TRBJ1-2 TRBV6-1 TRBD1 CASSEGTGAYYGYTF TGTGCCAGCAGTGAAGGTACAGGGGCTTACTATGGCTACACCTTC
- TRBJ2-7 TRBV13 TRBD2 CASSSRLAGVPEQYF TGTGCCAGCAGCTCCCGACTAGCGGGAGTTCCCGAGCAGTACTTC
- TRBJ2-3 TRBV6-4 TRBD1 CASSDRGHRTDTQYF TGTGCCAGCAGTGACAGGGGGCACCGGACAGATACGCAGTATTTT
- TRBJ1-1 TRBV27 - CASSLQGRPTEAFF TGTGCCAGCAGTTTACAGGGTCGTCCCACTGAAGCTTTCTTT
- TRBJ2-1 TRBV19 - CASSRREDEQFF TGTGCCAGTAGTAGGAGGGAGGATGAGCAGTTCTTC
- TRBJ1-4 TRBV18 - CASSTGTNEKLFF TGTGCCAGCTCCACAGGGACTAATGAAAAACTGTTTTTT
once TRBJ2-5 TRBV27 TRBD2 CASSLNGGLAAQETQYF TGTGCCAGCAGTTTAAACGGGGGACTAGCGGCTCAAGAGACCCAGTACTTC
few TRBJ1-2 TRBV6-5 - CASSIQGSGYTF TGTGCCAGCAGTATCCAGGGAAGCGGCTACACCTTC
- TRBJ2-7 TRBV6-1 - CASSLDGGGRYEQYF TGTGCCAGCAGCCTTGATGGCGGCGGCCGCTACGAGCAGTACTTC
- TRBJ2-2 TRBV27 TRBD1 CARTGSIFRSSGELFF TGTGCCAGGACAGGGTCAATATTTCGATCTTCCGGGGAGCTGTTTTTT
- TRBJ2-4 TRBV19 TRBD2 CASSMWGGAKNIQYF TGTGCCAGTAGTATGTGGGGAGGGGCCAAAAACATTCAGTACTTC
few TRBJ2-1 TRBV7-6 - CASSLITGPAFGEQFF TGTGCCAGCAGCTTAATCACAGGGCCCGCCTTTGGTGAGCAGTTCTTC
once TRBJ1-4 TRBV28 - CASSLLGATNEKLFF TGTGCCAGCAGTCTCCTAGGGGCAACTAATGAAAAACTGTTTTTT